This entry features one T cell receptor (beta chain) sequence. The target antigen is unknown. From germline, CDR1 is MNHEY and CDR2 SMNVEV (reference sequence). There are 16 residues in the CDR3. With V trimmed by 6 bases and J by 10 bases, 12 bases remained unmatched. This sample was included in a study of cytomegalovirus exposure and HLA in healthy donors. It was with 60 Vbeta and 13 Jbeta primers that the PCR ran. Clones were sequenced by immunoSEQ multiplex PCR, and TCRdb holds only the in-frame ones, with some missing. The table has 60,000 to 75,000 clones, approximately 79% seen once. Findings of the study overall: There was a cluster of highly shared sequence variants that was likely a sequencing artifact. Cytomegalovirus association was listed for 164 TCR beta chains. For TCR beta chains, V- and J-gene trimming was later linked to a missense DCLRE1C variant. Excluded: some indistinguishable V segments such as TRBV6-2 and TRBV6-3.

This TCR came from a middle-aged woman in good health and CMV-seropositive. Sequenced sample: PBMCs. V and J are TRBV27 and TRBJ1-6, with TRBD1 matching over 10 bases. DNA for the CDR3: TGTGCCAGCAGCCTTTACCGGGACAGGGGTGCCTCACCCCTCCACTTT. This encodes CASSLYRDRGASPLHF.